Reported below is one T cell receptor beta chain. Its specific antigen is unknown. Within one base of it there is no much larger clone, and no base qualities were kept. This specimen comes from a study of blood T cell repertoires in COVID-19 (dated by TCRdb to the early 2020s). Regarding the research as a whole: Samples covering the acute and convalescent phases of COVID-19 were provided by collaborators in the United States, Italy and Spain. HLA class I and class II types, where available, came from metadata supplied by the sample provider rather than from assay-based typing. The repertoires were made available in a free public database intended to serve as a resource for research on the immune response to SARS-CoV-2. Samples came from the ongoing ImmuneRACE study (first 160 participants) plus 1,254 subjects from 6 global collaborators. The prospective study material was composed of cDNA or gDNA derived from T cells, B-cell-depleted T cells, or PBMCs. The dataset comprised deeply sampled blood TCRbeta repertoires from subjects exposed to, actively infected with, or recovered from COVID-19. A de-identified subject ID, COVID-19 status, age in years and sex were almost always included in the sample metadata. General study outcomes and caveats: The amount of clinical and demographic metadata varied by source and participant and was provided uncurated.

Collaborating institutions collected whole blood in K2EDTA tubes following their own protocols. Collaborator samples were shipped for TCRbeta analysis as frozen whole blood, isolated PBMCs, or DNA extracted from either sample type. The germline ends are 7 bases apart after V is trimmed by 7 bases and J by 4 bases. The CDR3 measures 11 amino acids from cysteine to phenylalanine. Kept here is only the CDR3 DNA, which spans 33 bases and is read in frame from base 1. The immunoSEQ Assay, a bias-controlled multiplex PCR, was used to amplify TCRbeta CDR3 regions from genomic DNA. In the paper's pipeline: Nucleated cell counts per sample were estimated from amplification of reference gene primers within the assay. Sequence reads were collapsed and filtered to measure the absolute abundance of every unique TCRbeta CDR3 rearrangement. For each sample, productive Simpson clonality was calculated as the square root of Simpson's diversity index across productive rearrangements. This immuneACCESS table, as held by TCRdb, lists in-frame sequences with V and J called but not all clones. Of the missing ones, under half trace to an unresolved V gene in checked studies; the others have no known cause. That table is the source of V, J and clone size, and D and trimming were worked out from the DNA. The sample table contains over 10,000 clones; only one count was recorded for around four fifths of them. The ten largest clonotypes hold around 41% of the sample.

The sequence derives from a woman of 80 years or more with acute or convalescent COVID-19. The sequence joins TRBV12-3 or TRBV12-4 to TRBJ1-2, with no D gene named confidently. The sample comprised peripheral blood. Here the CDR3 is given as CASTASYGYTF. Here is the DNA: TGTGCCAGCACCGCGAGCTATGGCTACACCTTC.